Listed below are T cell receptor beta chains from one sample, sequenced in a study of blood T cell repertoires in COVID-19. Only in-frame clones appear in the TCRdb table, and some are missing; sequencing was by immunoSEQ multiplex PCR. The sample carries roughly 180,000 clones, 81% recorded once. Input material: PBMCs or T cells enriched from blood (not recorded which). The receptors come from a woman aged 40 to 50 with acute COVID-19. CDR3s leave out the opening cysteine and the closing phenylalanine or tryptophan.

TRBV7-9	TRBJ2-1	ASSSGSGSNEQF
TRBV19	TRBJ1-2	ASSSRAGQDTYGYT
TRBV29-1	TRBJ2-5	STRTSLQTQY
TRBV19	TRBJ2-5	ASSPRRQGVEETQY
TRBV7-2	TRBJ2-7	ASSLASGGTSYEQY
TRBV27	TRBJ2-7	ASATGISYEQY
TRBV2	TRBJ2-3	ASGRWGRTDTQY
TRBV19	TRBJ2-1	ASSIRSLPTPYNEQF
TRBV30	TRBJ1-2	AWGTSRGGGYT
TRBV30	TRBJ1-6	AWSVRGRRTPLH
TRBV18	TRBJ2-2	ASSPAISQGNGELF
TRBV29-1	TRBJ2-2	SVEEEEGTNTGELF
TRBV30	TRBJ1-5	ACKGQGQTQPQH
TRBV27	TRBJ1-2	ASRSGGPSGGYT
TRBV6-5	TRBJ1-2	ASSLTGTYGYT
TRBV25-1	TRBJ2-1	ASSLSSGGSSYNEQF
TRBV30	TRBJ1-2	AWSRRGQRYGYT
TRBV7-9	TRBJ2-1	ASSPREGDEQF
TRBV24-1	TRBJ2-7	ATIFTGVYEQY
TRBV7-9	TRBJ2-3	ASSLSNTQY